Listed below are T cell receptor beta chains from one sample, sequenced in a study of identical twins. One entry per CDR3 protein results from TCRdb running MiXCR on the 5' RACE reads. The sample holds about 700,000 distinct CDR3 sequences; roughly 6% are singletons and the top ten take around 2%. Material: naive T cells sorted from blood. The receptors stem from a man younger than 30 in good health. The CDR3 runs from the conserved cysteine through the conserved F or W. A D gene is named only where the DNA matches it firmly. Rows may omit the clone size; those that give it use once, few, many or a size class.

CDR3 DNA: TGCAGCGTTGAGTCGGACAGGGATTACGAGCAGTACTTC; CDR3 protein: CSVESDRDYEQYF; clone size: many; D gene: TRBD1; J gene: TRBJ2-7; V gene: TRBV29-1
CDR3 DNA: TGCGCCAGCAGCAAAAGACAGGGATCCGGGGAGCTGTTTTTT; CDR3 protein: CASSKRQGSGELFF; clone size: many; D gene: TRBD1; J gene: TRBJ2-2; V gene: TRBV5-1
CDR3 DNA: TGTGCCAGCAGTGAGTGGCAGGAGAACACTGAAGCTTTCTTT; CDR3 protein: CASSEWQENTEAFF; clone size: many; D gene: -; J gene: TRBJ1-1; V gene: TRBV25-1
CDR3 DNA: TGTGCCAGCAGCGGAGGGCTGGAGGGGTACAATGAGCAGTTCTTC; CDR3 protein: CASSGGLEGYNEQFF; clone size: many; D gene: -; J gene: TRBJ2-1; V gene: TRBV9
CDR3 DNA: TGCAGTGCTAGCCCGCGAACCTACGAGCAGTACTTC; CDR3 protein: CSASPRTYEQYF; clone size: many; D gene: -; J gene: TRBJ2-7; V gene: TRBV20-1
CDR3 DNA: TGTGCCAGCAGTTTAGCGGGGCTCCGTACGGGAGAGCAGTACTTC; CDR3 protein: CASSLAGLRTGEQYF; clone size: few; D gene: -; J gene: TRBJ2-7; V gene: TRBV27
CDR3 DNA: TGCAGCGTTGATGGCGGGGGCGCTTCGGGCTACACCTTC; CDR3 protein: CSVDGGGASGYTF; clone size: -; D gene: -; J gene: TRBJ1-2; V gene: TRBV29-1
CDR3 DNA: TGTGCCACCAGCAGAGATGGTAGGGCTAGCGGGGTTAATGAGCAGTTCTTC; CDR3 protein: CATSRDGRASGVNEQFF; clone size: few; D gene: TRBD2; J gene: TRBJ2-1; V gene: TRBV15
CDR3 DNA: TGTGCCAGCAGTTTAACGCAGGGGCGCGGTGAAAAACTGTTTTTT; CDR3 protein: CASSLTQGRGEKLFF; clone size: many; D gene: -; J gene: TRBJ1-4; V gene: TRBV12-3/TRBV12-4
CDR3 DNA: TGTGCCAGCAGCTTAGCGGGGTTTGGGGGGCGTAACACTGAAGCTTTCTTT; CDR3 protein: CASSLAGFGGRNTEAFF; clone size: -; D gene: -; J gene: TRBJ1-1; V gene: TRBV7-2
CDR3 DNA: TGTGCCAGCAGTAGCCACGCTAGCGGGAGGACCACAGATACGCAGTATTTT; CDR3 protein: CASSSHASGRTTDTQYF; clone size: many; D gene: TRBD2; J gene: TRBJ2-3; V gene: TRBV12-3/TRBV12-4
CDR3 DNA: TGTGCCACCAGTGACCCAGCCGGGGACGAATCCAATCAGCCCCAGCATTTT; CDR3 protein: CATSDPAGDESNQPQHF; clone size: many; D gene: -; J gene: TRBJ1-5; V gene: TRBV24-1
CDR3 DNA: TGCGCCAGCAGTGAGAGCTTGCAGTGGTCTGAAGCTTTCTTT; CDR3 protein: CASSESLQWSEAFF; clone size: many; D gene: -; J gene: TRBJ1-1; V gene: TRBV10-2
CDR3 DNA: TGTGCCAGCAGTGGATCCGGGACAGGTGACACTGAAGCTTTCTTT; CDR3 protein: CASSGSGTGDTEAFF; clone size: -; D gene: TRBD1; J gene: TRBJ1-1; V gene: TRBV25-1
CDR3 DNA: TGCAGTGCCCCACAGGGAGGCAAGACCCAGTACTTC; CDR3 protein: CSAPQGGKTQYF; clone size: many; D gene: -; J gene: TRBJ2-5; V gene: TRBV20-1
CDR3 DNA: TGCGCCAGCAGCGCCAACTACGAGCAGTACTTC; CDR3 protein: CASSANYEQYF; clone size: many; D gene: -; J gene: TRBJ2-7; V gene: TRBV25-1
CDR3 DNA: TGCAGTGCTAAGACAGGGAACTATGGCTACACCTTC; CDR3 protein: CSAKTGNYGYTF; clone size: many; D gene: TRBD1; J gene: TRBJ1-2; V gene: TRBV20-1
CDR3 DNA: TGTGCCAGCAGCCGGCTAGCGGGAGGGCCCCATGAGCAGTTCTTC; CDR3 protein: CASSRLAGGPHEQFF; clone size: few; D gene: TRBD2; J gene: TRBJ2-1; V gene: TRBV7-9
CDR3 DNA: TGTGCCAGCAGTTTTCGGCAGGGCGGTGTGGTCGAAAAACTGTTTTTT; CDR3 protein: CASSFRQGGVVEKLFF; clone size: few; D gene: -; J gene: TRBJ1-4; V gene: TRBV12-3/TRBV12-4
CDR3 DNA: TGTGCCAGCAGCGACGGGGTAGCGGGAGCAGAGACCCAGTACTTC; CDR3 protein: CASSDGVAGAETQYF; clone size: -; D gene: TRBD2; J gene: TRBJ2-5; V gene: TRBV4-2
CDR3 DNA: TGTGCCAGCCGGATGGCTAGCGGGAGCTACAATGAGCAGTTCTTC; CDR3 protein: CASRMASGSYNEQFF; clone size: few; D gene: TRBD2; J gene: TRBJ2-1; V gene: TRBV6-1
CDR3 DNA: TGCAGTGCTAGAGTTAGGAATGGCTACACCTTC; CDR3 protein: CSARVRNGYTF; clone size: -; D gene: -; J gene: TRBJ1-2; V gene: TRBV20-1
CDR3 DNA: TGTGCCTCGGTGTCCTACAATGAGCAGTTCTTC; CDR3 protein: CASVSYNEQFF; clone size: many; D gene: -; J gene: TRBJ2-1; V gene: TRBV25-1
CDR3 DNA: TGTGCCAGCAGCCCCATCGGGGGGCAGAACTATGGCTACACCTTC; CDR3 protein: CASSPIGGQNYGYTF; clone size: few; D gene: -; J gene: TRBJ1-2; V gene: TRBV14
CDR3 DNA: TGTGCCAGCAGTTTAATATTCGCAGGGGCAACAGATACGCAGTATTTT; CDR3 protein: CASSLIFAGATDTQYF; clone size: -; D gene: -; J gene: TRBJ2-3; V gene: TRBV12-3/TRBV12-4
CDR3 DNA: TGCAGCGTCCCCGGGGGAGGACCGCTCACAGATACGCAGTATTTT; CDR3 protein: CSVPGGGPLTDTQYF; clone size: many; D gene: -; J gene: TRBJ2-3; V gene: TRBV29-1
CDR3 DNA: TGCAGTGCATTGGGACAGCCGAACACTGAAGCTTTCTTT; CDR3 protein: CSALGQPNTEAFF; clone size: -; D gene: TRBD1; J gene: TRBJ1-1; V gene: TRBV20-1
CDR3 DNA: TGTGCCAGCAGCTTAGGGTGGGCAGGGGGCGACGGTAGCAATCAGCCCCAGCATTTT; CDR3 protein: CASSLGWAGGDGSNQPQHF; clone size: -; D gene: TRBD1; J gene: TRBJ1-5; V gene: TRBV11-2
CDR3 DNA: TGTGCCAGCTCCGGTGGGACAGGGCTAAACACCGGGGAGCTGTTTTTT; CDR3 protein: CASSGGTGLNTGELFF; clone size: -; D gene: TRBD1; J gene: TRBJ2-2; V gene: TRBV7-3
CDR3 DNA: TGCAGTGCTAGAGTTACGTTTGCCGGGACAGGGGGCTTGGATTCACCCCTCCACTTT; CDR3 protein: CSARVTFAGTGGLDSPLHF; clone size: -; D gene: TRBD1; J gene: TRBJ1-6; V gene: TRBV20-1
CDR3 DNA: TGTGCCGGACAGGGTGCCTATGGCTACACCTTC; CDR3 protein: CAGQGAYGYTF; clone size: -; D gene: TRBD1; J gene: TRBJ1-2; V gene: TRBV6-2/TRBV6-3
CDR3 DNA: TGTGCCAGCAGTTTATATTCGGGGTCCTTGTCCAATTCACCCCTCCACTTT; CDR3 protein: CASSLYSGSLSNSPLHF; clone size: many; D gene: -; J gene: TRBJ1-6; V gene: TRBV27
CDR3 DNA: TGCAGTGCTCAGACCGACGGGTTTGAAAATCAGCCCCAGCATTTT; CDR3 protein: CSAQTDGFENQPQHF; clone size: many; D gene: -; J gene: TRBJ1-5; V gene: TRBV20-1
CDR3 DNA: TGTGCCAGAACATCCGGGAGCCCGAACACTGAAGCTTTCTTT; CDR3 protein: CARTSGSPNTEAFF; clone size: -; D gene: -; J gene: TRBJ1-1; V gene: TRBV2
CDR3 DNA: TGCAGTGCGCCCGAGGGGGGACGGGAAAAACTGTTTTTT; CDR3 protein: CSAPEGGREKLFF; clone size: few; D gene: -; J gene: TRBJ1-4; V gene: TRBV20-1
CDR3 DNA: TGTGCCAGCAGTTCTCCGACTAGCGGGAGAGGTACCGGGGAGCTGTTTTTT; CDR3 protein: CASSSPTSGRGTGELFF; clone size: -; D gene: TRBD2; J gene: TRBJ2-2; V gene: TRBV27
CDR3 DNA: TGTGCCAGCAGCTTAGGAGGGCGGAGTAGCGCGGATACGCAGTATTTT; CDR3 protein: CASSLGGRSSADTQYF; clone size: -; D gene: -; J gene: TRBJ2-3; V gene: TRBV7-2
CDR3 DNA: TGCGCCAGCAGCTTGGAAGGAAACCCTTACGAGCAGTACTTC; CDR3 protein: CASSLEGNPYEQYF; clone size: many; D gene: -; J gene: TRBJ2-7; V gene: TRBV5-1